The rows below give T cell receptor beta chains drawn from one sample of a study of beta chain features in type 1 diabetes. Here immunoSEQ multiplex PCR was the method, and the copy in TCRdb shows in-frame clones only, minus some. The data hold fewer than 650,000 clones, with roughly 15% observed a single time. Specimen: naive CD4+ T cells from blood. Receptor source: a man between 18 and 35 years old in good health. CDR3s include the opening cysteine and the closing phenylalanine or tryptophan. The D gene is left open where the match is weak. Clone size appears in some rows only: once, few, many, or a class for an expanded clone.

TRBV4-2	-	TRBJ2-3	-	TGTGCCAGCAGCCAAGTGGTGTCCAGCACAGATACGCAGTATTTT	CASSQVVSSTDTQYF
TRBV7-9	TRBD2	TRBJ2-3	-	TGTGCCAGCAGCCCGCCCCTAGCGGTGATGGGGGATACGCAGTATTTT	CASSPPLAVMGDTQYF
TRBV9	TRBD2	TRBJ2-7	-	TGTGCCAGCAGCGGGCGGGAGTCCCCGCAGTACTTC	CASSGRESPQYF
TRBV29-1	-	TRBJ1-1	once	TGCAGCGTTGTCAGGGAGAGGAACACTGAAGCTTTCTTT	CSVVRERNTEAFF
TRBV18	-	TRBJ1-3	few	TGTGCCAGCTCACCAGGACTGCGCTCTGGAAACACCATATATTTT	CASSPGLRSGNTIYF
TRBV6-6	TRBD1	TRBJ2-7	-	TGTGCCAGCAGTTACGGGACAGGAGGTTACGAGCAGTACTTC	CASSYGTGGYEQYF
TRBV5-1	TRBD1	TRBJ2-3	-	TGCGCCAGCAGCTTGGGGGACAGGGCATCCACAGATACGCAGTATTTT	CASSLGDRASTDTQYF
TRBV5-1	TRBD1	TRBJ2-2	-	TGCGCCAGCAGCGGGACAGGGCCTAACACCGGGGAGCTGTTTTTT	CASSGTGPNTGELFF
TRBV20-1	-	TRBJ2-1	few	TGCAGTGCCCAAAACCGGGACGAAGGGTTCTTC	CSAQNRDEGFF
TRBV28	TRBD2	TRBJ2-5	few	TGTGCCAGCAGTCCAGCTCAGCGGGGGCCCGGGACCCAGTACTTC	CASSPAQRGPGTQYF
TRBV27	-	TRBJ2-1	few	TGTGCCAGCAGTCCCACAATAGGTGAGCAGTTCTTC	CASSPTIGEQFF
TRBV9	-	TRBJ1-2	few	TGTGCCAGCAACGCCTTTGGCAGCTATGGCTACACCTTC	CASNAFGSYGYTF
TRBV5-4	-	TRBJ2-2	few	TGTGCCAGCAGCTTCACCGGGGAGCTGTTTTTT	CASSFTGELFF
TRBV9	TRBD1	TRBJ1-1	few	TGTGCCAGCAGCGTAGGCGGGACAGGGAGGTCGTCCTCCGAAGCTTTCTTT	CASSVGGTGRSSSEAFF
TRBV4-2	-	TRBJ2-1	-	TGTGCCAGCAGCCAGGAGGGAACGGTGAATGAGCAGTTCTTC	CASSQEGTVNEQFF
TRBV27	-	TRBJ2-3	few	TGTGCCAGCAGTTTGATGAGGCCTAGCACAGATACGCAGTATTTT	CASSLMRPSTDTQYF
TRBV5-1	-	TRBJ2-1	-	TGCGCCAGCAGCTTGTCGGACACCTCCTACAATGAGCAGTTCTTC	CASSLSDTSYNEQFF
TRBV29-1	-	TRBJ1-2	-	TGCAGCGCTCTCGGGCTCGACTATGGCTACACCTTC	CSALGLDYGYTF
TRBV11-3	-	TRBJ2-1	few	TGTGCCAGCAGCTTAGTTTCCGGCGTCAATGAGCAGTTCTTC	CASSLVSGVNEQFF
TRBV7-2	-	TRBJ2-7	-	TGTGCCAGCAGCCAGGCCGCTGTCTCCTACGAGCAGTACTTC	CASSQAAVSYEQYF
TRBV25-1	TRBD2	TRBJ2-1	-	TGTGCCAGCAGGTGGCTAGCGGTGACCTACAATGAGCAGTTCTTC	CASRWLAVTYNEQFF
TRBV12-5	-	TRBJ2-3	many	TGTGCTAGTGGTTTGGTCAACACAGATACGCAGTATTTT	CASGLVNTDTQYF
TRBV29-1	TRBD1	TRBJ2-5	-	TGCAGCGTTTCGAAAAACAGGGGGCAACCAGAGACCCAGTACTTC	CSVSKNRGQPETQYF
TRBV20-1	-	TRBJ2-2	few	TGCAGTGCTAGAGGGGTCGGGGAGCTGTTTTTT	CSARGVGELFF
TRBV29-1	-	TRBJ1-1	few	TGCAGCGTTGGACACAGCACTGACGAAGCTTTCTTT	CSVGHSTDEAFF
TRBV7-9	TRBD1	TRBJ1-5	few	TGTGCCAGCAGCTCTGAACAGGGGGGCAATCAGCCCCAGCATTTT	CASSSEQGGNQPQHF
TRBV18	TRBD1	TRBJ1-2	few	TGTGCCAGCTCACCTGGGAACAGGGGTGGCTACACCTTC	CASSPGNRGGYTF
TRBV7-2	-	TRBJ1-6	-	TGTGCCAGCAGCTTAAGGGCACAGGGCTCTTCACCCCTCCACTTT	CASSLRAQGSSPLHF
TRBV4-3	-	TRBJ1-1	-	TGCGCCAGCAGCCAAGAGGGCGTCGGGAACACTGAAGCTTTCTTT	CASSQEGVGNTEAFF
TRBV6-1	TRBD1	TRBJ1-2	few	TGTGCCAGCAGAACCGGGACAGCATATGGCTACACCTTC	CASRTGTAYGYTF
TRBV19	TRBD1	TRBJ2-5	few	TGTGCCAGTAGTACACGACAGGGGGCGGAGACCCAGTACTTC	CASSTRQGAETQYF
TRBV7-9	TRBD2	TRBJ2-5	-	TGTGCCAGCAGCCCCGGACTAGCGGGAGGCCCGGGGGAGACCCAGTACTTC	CASSPGLAGGPGETQYF
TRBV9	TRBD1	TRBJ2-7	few	TGTGCCAGCAGCGTAGACAGGGGCCTCGAGCAGTACTTC	CASSVDRGLEQYF
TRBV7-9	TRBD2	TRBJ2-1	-	TGTGCCAGCAGCTTAGGACGGACTAGCGGGAGGGCCTGGGAGCAGTTCTTC	CASSLGRTSGRAWEQFF
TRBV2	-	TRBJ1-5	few	TGTGCCAGCAGTCCGGACAATCAGCCCCAGCATTTT	CASSPDNQPQHF
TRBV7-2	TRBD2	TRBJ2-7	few	TGTGCCAGCAGCCGGCCTGCCAGCGGGAGCTCCTACGAGCAGTACTTC	CASSRPASGSSYEQYF
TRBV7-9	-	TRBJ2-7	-	TGTGCCAGCAGCTTAGTGGGTCCGTCCCACGAGCAGTACTTC	CASSLVGPSHEQYF
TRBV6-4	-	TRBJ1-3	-	TGTGCCAGCAGTGACTCGGCAAGCTCTGGAAACACCATATATTTT	CASSDSASSGNTIYF
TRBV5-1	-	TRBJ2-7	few	TGCGCCAGCAGTGATAGGGGTCTCGGCTCCTACGAGCAGTACTTC	CASSDRGLGSYEQYF